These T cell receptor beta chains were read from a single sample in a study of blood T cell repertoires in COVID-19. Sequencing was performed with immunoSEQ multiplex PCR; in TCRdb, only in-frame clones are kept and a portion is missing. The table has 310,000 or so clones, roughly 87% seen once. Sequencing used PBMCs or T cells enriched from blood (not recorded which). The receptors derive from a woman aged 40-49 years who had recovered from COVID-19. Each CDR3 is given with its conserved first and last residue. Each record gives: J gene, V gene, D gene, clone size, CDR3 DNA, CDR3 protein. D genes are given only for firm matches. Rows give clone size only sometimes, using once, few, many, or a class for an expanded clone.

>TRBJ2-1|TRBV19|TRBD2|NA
TGTGCCACTAGCGGGAGGGCTGACAATGAGCAGTTCTTC
CATSGRADNEQFF
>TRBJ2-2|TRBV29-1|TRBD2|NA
TGCAGCGGTGCTAGCGGACGATACACCGGGGAGCTGTTTTTT
CSGASGRYTGELFF
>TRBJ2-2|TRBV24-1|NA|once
TGTGCCACCAGTGATAACAGGGTTCGAGGCACCGGGGAGCTGTTTTTT
CATSDNRVRGTGELFF
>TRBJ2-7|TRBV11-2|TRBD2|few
TGTGCCAGCAGTTCTGAGCGGGGGGGCCTAGGCTACGAGCAGTACTTC
CASSSERGGLGYEQYF
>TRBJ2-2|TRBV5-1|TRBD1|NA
TGCGCCAGCTCAAGGGACAGGGCCACCGGGGAGCTGTTTTTT
CASSRDRATGELFF
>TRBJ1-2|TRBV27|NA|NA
TGTGCCAGCAGTCCACACAGGGTGGGCGGCTACACCTTC
CASSPHRVGGYTF
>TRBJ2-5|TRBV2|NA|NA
TGTGCCAGCAGTTCACAGGGTGAAGAGACCCAGTACTTC
CASSSQGEETQYF
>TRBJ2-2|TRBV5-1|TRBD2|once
TGCGCCAGCAGCGGCGGGAGTATCACCGGGGAGCTGTTTTTT
CASSGGSITGELFF
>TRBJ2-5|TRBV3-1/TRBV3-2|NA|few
TGTGCCAGCAGCCAAGAAGGAAGGGGTGTCGGTCGGCAAGAGACCCAGTACTTC
CASSQEGRGVGRQETQYF
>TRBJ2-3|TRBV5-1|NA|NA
TGCGCCAGCAGCTTGGGAGTTGAGGTTGGCACAGATACGCAGTATTTT
CASSLGVEVGTDTQYF
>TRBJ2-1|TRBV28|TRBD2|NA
TGTGCCAGCACGCCCCTAGCGGGGTACAATGAGCAGTTCTTC
CASTPLAGYNEQFF
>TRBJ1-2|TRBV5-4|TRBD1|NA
TGTGCCAGCAGCGCGGGGACAGGGGGAGAGAGTGGCTACACCTTC
CASSAGTGGESGYTF
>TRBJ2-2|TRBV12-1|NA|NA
TGTGCCAGCAGCTCCGCAGGACAGGGGAGATGTCCGAACACCGGGGAGCTGTTTTTT
CASSSAGQGRCPNTGELFF
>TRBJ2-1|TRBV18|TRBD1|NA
TGTGCCAGCTCCCCCGGGACAGTCAACAATGAGCAGTTCTTC
CASSPGTVNNEQFF
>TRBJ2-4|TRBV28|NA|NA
TGTGCCAGCAACGTGGAGGACCGGGGCATTCAGTACTTC
CASNVEDRGIQYF
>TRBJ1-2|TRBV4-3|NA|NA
TGCGCCAGCAGCCAGAGAGTCGGTGACAATAACTATGGCTACACCTTC
CASSQRVGDNNYGYTF
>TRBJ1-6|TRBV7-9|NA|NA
TGTGCCAGCAGCTTAAGGAGGGATTCACCCCTCCACTTT
CASSLRRDSPLHF
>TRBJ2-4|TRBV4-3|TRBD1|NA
TGCGCCAGCAGCCTACAGGGGGGCAGAATTCAGTACTTC
CASSLQGGRIQYF
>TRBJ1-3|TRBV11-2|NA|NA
TGTGCCAGCACCCATGTGCGGGGGGGAGGAAACACCATATATTTT
CASTHVRGGGNTIYF
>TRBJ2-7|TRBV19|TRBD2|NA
TGTGCCAGTAGTTCCCCTGGGGGGGTCTCCTACGAGCAGTACTTC
CASSSPGGVSYEQYF
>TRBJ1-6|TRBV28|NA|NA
TGTGCCAGCAGTTTCGGAGTTGGAGTTTATAATTCACCCCTCCACTTT
CASSFGVGVYNSPLHF
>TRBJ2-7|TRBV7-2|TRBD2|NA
TGTGCCAGCAGCTCAGCGGGGGGACGGGGCTACGAGCAGTACTTC
CASSSAGGRGYEQYF
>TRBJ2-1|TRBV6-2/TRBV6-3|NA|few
TGTGCCAGCAGTTACTTTCCAGGGTCCTACAATGAGCAGTTCTTC
CASSYFPGSYNEQFF
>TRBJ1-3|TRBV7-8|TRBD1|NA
TGTGCCAGCAGCTCCACAACAGGGGGAGTGGGAAACACCATATATTTT
CASSSTTGGVGNTIYF
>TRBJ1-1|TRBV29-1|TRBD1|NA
TGCAGCGTCAAGACAGGGGCCAGAACTGAAGCTTTCTTT
CSVKTGARTEAFF
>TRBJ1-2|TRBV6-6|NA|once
TGTGCCAGCAGCTACCTCTATGGCTACACCTTC
CASSYLYGYTF
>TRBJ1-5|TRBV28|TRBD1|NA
TGTGCCGGTAGGGGACAGGGGAAGAATCAGCCCCAGCATTTT
CAGRGQGKNQPQHF
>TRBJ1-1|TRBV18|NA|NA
TGTGCCAGCTCACGAGAAGATTTGAACACTGAAGCTTTCTTT
CASSREDLNTEAFF
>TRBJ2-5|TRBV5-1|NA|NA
TGCGCCAGCAGCTTCGCGGGGAGCGTCCAAGAGACCCAGTACTTC
CASSFAGSVQETQYF
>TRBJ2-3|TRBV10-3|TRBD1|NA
TGTGCCTCAGGTGGACAGGGGGTAACAGATACGCAGTATTTT
CASGGQGVTDTQYF
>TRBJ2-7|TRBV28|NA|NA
TGTGCCAGCAGCTCACCGGGGACTGCCGGAGAGCAGTACTTC
CASSSPGTAGEQYF
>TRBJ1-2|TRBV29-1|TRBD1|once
TGCAGCGTCGCCCCTGGACAGGGGGCTGGTGGCTACACCTTC
CSVAPGQGAGGYTF
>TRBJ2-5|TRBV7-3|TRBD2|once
TGTGCCAGCAGCTTAAAGGCGGGAGTCCAAGAGACCCAGTACTTC
CASSLKAGVQETQYF
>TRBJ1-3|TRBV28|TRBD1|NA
TGTGCCAGCAGATACGGGACAGCGGGAAACACCATATATTTT
CASRYGTAGNTIYF
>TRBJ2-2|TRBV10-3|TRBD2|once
TGTGCCATCAGTGAGTCGGGGGGACTAGCGCTGAACACCGGGGAGCTGTTTTTT
CAISESGGLALNTGELFF
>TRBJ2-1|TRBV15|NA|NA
TGTGCCACCAGCACGCCTGTGGGCGATTACAATGAGCAGTTCTTC
CATSTPVGDYNEQFF
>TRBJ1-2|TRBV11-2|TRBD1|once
TGTGCCAGCAGCCCACGCCGGGACAGGGTGGATGGCTACACCTTC
CASSPRRDRVDGYTF
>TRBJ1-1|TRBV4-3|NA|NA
TGCGCCAGCAGCCAAGAGTGGCAGGGCTACACTGAAGCTTTCTTT
CASSQEWQGYTEAFF
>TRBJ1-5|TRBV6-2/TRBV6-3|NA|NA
TGTGCCAGCAGCAGAAACGGGACACCCAATCAGCCCCAGCATTTT
CASSRNGTPNQPQHF
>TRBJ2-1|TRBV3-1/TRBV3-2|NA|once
TGTGCCAGCAGCCCGATCGTGGGACATAACAATGAGCAGTTCTTC
CASSPIVGHNNEQFF
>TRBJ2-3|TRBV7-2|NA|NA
TGTGCCAGCAGCCCCAACGTGCGGTCAAGCACAGATACGCAGTATTTT
CASSPNVRSSTDTQYF
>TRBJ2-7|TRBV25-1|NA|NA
TGTGCCAGCAGTTCCCAACTAACGACAGGAACCTACGAGCAGTACTTC
CASSSQLTTGTYEQYF
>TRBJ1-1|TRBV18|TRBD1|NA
TGTGCCAGCTCACCGGACAGGGGGCCGGCTTTCTTT
CASSPDRGPAFF